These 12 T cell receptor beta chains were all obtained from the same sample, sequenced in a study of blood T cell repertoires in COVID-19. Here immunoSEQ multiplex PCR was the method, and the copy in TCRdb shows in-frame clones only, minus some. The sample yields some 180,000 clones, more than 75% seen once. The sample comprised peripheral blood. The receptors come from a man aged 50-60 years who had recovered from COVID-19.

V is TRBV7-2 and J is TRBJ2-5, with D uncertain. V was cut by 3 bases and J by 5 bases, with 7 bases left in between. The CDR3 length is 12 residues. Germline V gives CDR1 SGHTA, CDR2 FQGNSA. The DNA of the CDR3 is TGTGCCAGCAGCTTTCGGCGGGAGACCCAGTACTTC. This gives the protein CASSFRRETQYF. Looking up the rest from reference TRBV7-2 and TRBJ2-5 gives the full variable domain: GAGVSQSPSNKVTEKGKDVELRCDPISGHTALYWYRQSLGQGLEFLIYFQGNSAPDKSGLPSDRFSAERTGGSVSTLTIQRTQQEDSAVYLCASSFRRETQYFGPGTRLLVL.

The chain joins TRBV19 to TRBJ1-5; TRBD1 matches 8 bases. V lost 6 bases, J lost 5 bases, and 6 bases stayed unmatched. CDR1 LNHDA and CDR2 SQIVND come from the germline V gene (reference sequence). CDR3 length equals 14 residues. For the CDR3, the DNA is TGTGCCAGTAGGGGGACAGGTGGGTATCAGCCCCAGCATTTT. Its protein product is CASRGTGGYQPQHF. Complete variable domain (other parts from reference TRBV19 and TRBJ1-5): DGGITQSPKYLFRKEGQNVTLSCEQNLNHDAMYWYRQDPGQGLRLIYYSQIVNDFQKGDIAEGYSVSREKKESFPLTVTSAQKNPTAFYLCASRGTGGYQPQHFGDGTRLSIL.

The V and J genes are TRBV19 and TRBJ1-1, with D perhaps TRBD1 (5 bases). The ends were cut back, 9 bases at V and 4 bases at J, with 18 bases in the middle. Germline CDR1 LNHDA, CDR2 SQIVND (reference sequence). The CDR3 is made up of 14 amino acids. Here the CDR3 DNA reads TGTGCCAGCCTTAACACGGAAGGGGTCACTGAAGCTTTCTTT. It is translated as CASLNTEGVTEAFF.

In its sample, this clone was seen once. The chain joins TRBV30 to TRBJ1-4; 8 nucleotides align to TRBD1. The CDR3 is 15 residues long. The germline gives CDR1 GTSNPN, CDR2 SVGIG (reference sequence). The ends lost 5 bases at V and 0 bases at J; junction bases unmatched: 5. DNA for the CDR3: TGTGCCTGGGGACAGGGCTCCGCAACTAATGAAAAACTGTTTTTT. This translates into CAWGQGSATNEKLFF.

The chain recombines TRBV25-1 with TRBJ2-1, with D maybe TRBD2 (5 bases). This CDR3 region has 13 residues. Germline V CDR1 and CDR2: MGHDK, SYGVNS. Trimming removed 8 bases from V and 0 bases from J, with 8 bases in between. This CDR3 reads CASRRDSYNEQFF. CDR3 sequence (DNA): TGTGCCAGCCGCCGGGACTCCTACAATGAGCAGTTCTTC.

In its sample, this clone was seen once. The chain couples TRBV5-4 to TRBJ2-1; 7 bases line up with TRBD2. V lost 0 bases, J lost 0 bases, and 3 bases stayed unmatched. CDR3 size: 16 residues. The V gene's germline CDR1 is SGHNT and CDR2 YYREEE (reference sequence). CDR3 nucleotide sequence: TGTGCCAGCAGCTTGGCCGGGACTACCTCCTACAATGAGCAGTTCTTC. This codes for CASSLAGTTSYNEQFF.

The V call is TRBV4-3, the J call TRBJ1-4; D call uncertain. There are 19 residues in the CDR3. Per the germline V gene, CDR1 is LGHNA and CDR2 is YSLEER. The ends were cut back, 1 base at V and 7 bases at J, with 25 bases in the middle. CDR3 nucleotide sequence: TGCGCCAGCAGCCAAGTAAGCGCGTCAACGAGAGCGTTGGGTGAAAAACTGTTTTTT. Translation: CASSQVSASTRALGEKLFF.

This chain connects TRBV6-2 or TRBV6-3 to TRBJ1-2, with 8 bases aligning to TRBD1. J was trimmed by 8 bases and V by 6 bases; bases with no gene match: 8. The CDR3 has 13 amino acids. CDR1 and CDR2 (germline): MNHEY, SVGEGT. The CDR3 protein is CASSLGQVGGYTF. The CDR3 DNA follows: TGTGCCAGCAGCCTGGGACAGGTGGGCGGCTACACCTTC.

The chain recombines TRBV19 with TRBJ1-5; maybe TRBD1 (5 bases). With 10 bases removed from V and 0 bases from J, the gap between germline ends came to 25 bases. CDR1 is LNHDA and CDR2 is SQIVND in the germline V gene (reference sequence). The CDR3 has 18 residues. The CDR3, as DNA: TGTGCCACCAACCCCTCACAGGTCACCAGGAGTAGCAATCAGCCCCAGCATTTT. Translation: CATNPSQVTRSSNQPQHF.

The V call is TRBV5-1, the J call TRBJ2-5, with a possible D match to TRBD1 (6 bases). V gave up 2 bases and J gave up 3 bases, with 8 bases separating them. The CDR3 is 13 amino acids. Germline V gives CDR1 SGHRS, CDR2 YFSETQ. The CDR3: CASSLQGEETQYF. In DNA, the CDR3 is TGCGCCAGCAGCTTACAGGGTGAAGAGACCCAGTACTTC.

Here the CDR3 reads CASSLGGFETQYF. CDR3 nucleotides: TGTGCCAGCTCTTTAGGAGGTTTTGAGACCCAGTACTTC. The chain recombines TRBV6-5 with TRBJ2-5, with D tentatively TRBD2 (5 bases). Trimming pared 8 bases from V and 5 bases from J, leaving 15 bases between. The V gene's germline CDR1 is MNHEY and CDR2 SVGAGI. The CDR3 is 13 amino acids.

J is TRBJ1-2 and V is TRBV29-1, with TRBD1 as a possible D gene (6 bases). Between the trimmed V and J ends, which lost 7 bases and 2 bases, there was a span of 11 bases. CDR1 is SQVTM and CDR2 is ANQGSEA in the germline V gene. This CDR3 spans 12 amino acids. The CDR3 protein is CSAQGLNYGYTF. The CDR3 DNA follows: TGCAGCGCACAGGGATTGAACTATGGCTACACCTTC.